Listed here are 14 T cell receptor beta chains from one sample, sequenced in a study of blood T cell repertoires in COVID-19. TCRdb's copy holds only in-frame clones and misses some; the assay was immunoSEQ multiplex PCR. The sample carries about 180,000 clones, approximately 86% recorded once. Sequenced sample: peripheral blood. All receptors come from a woman of 80 years or more with acute or convalescent COVID-19.

The chain couples TRBV27 to TRBJ1-4, with D possibly being TRBD1 (6 bases). Germline-derived CDR1 and CDR2 are MNHEY and SMNVEV (reference sequence). CDR3 length equals 15 residues. V was shortened by 3 bases and J by 8 bases, with 16 bases between the two germline ends. The CDR3 DNA sequence: TGTGCCAGCAGTTTTAGAGGGGGAATGGGGGAAAAACTGTTTTTT. This gives the protein CASSFRGGMGEKLFF.

V usage is TRBV29-1 and J usage is TRBJ1-2; 8 bases are a match to TRBD1. V was pared by 8 bases and J by 4 bases, with 15 bases of the junction left unmatched. Germline-derived CDR1 and CDR2 are SQVTM and ANQGSEA. The CDR3 consists of 15 residues. The CDR3 DNA is TGCAGCCTCCAAAAAGGACAGGGTGGAAGCTATGGCTACACCTTC. This gives the protein CSLQKGQGGSYGYTF.

This sequence joins TRBV5-1 and TRBJ2-5, with TRBD1 matching 9 bases. CDR3 size: 18 residues. The junction had 10 bases not matched to a gene; V was cut back by 0 bases and J by 1 base. Germline CDR1 reads SGHRS; CDR2 reads YFSETQ. For the CDR3, the DNA is TGCGCCAGCAGCTTGGTCGGGACAGGGATCTTAATCCAAGAGACCCAGTACTTC. As protein: CASSLVGTGILIQETQYF.

The rearrangement joins TRBV4-1 to TRBJ1-2; D unclear. Trimming pared 1 base from V and 4 bases from J, leaving 13 bases between. CDR3 length: 15 residues. Germline-derived CDR1 and CDR2 are MGHRA and YSYEKL. The CDR3 region is CASSQAFTDRYGYTF. DNA of the CDR3: TGCGCCAGCAGCCAAGCTTTTACAGACCGCTATGGCTACACCTTC.

V usage is TRBV6-2 or TRBV6-3 and J usage is TRBJ1-2; D is perhaps TRBD1 (6 bases). Germline CDR1 MNHEY, CDR2 SVGEGT. The CDR3 spans 14 residues. V was shortened by 1 base and J by 4 bases, with 10 bases between the two germline ends. DNA of the CDR3: TGTGCCAGCAGTTACTTACCAGGGGTCTATGGCTACACCTTC. This gives the protein CASSYLPGVYGYTF.

The rearrangement links TRBV7-9 to TRBJ1-4; weak D call: TRBD1 (6 bases). Per germline, CDR1 SEHNR and CDR2 FQNEAQ (reference sequence). The CDR3 length is 14 residues. V was cut by 5 bases and J by 2 bases, with 9 bases left in between. CDR3 bases: TGTGCCAGCAGCATTACAGGGACTAATGAAAAACTGTTTTTT. It codes for CASSITGTNEKLFF.

This chain joins TRBV7-2 and TRBJ1-3; no firm D call. V lost 5 bases and J 0 bases, leaving 17 bases between the germline ends. Per germline, CDR1 SGHTA and CDR2 FQGNSA. The CDR3 runs 17 residues. Here the CDR3 DNA reads TGTGCCAGCAGCCTTCTGGGCGGGCCCGGCTCTGGAAACACCATATATTTT. Encoded protein: CASSLLGGPGSGNTIYF.

This chain uses TRBV10-3 with TRBJ2-1, with D possibly being TRBD1 (5 bases). V lost 4 bases and J 1 base, leaving 8 bases between the germline ends. Germline CDR1 reads ENHRY; CDR2 reads SYGVKD. The CDR3 covers 14 residues. In DNA form, the CDR3 reads TGTGCCATCAGTGGTGGGGCTTCCTACAATGAGCAGTTCTTC. As protein: CAISGGASYNEQFF.

This rearrangement joins TRBV9 to TRBJ1-6; 11 nucleotides agree with TRBD1. The CDR3 totals 15 residues. Germline values: CDR1 SGDLS, CDR2 YYNGEE. V was pared by 4 bases and J by 8 bases, with 5 bases of the junction left unmatched. The CDR3 DNA reads TGTGCCAGCAGCCCTCGGACAGGGGGCGATTCACCCCTCCACTTT. The encoded protein is CASSPRTGGDSPLHF.

The rearrangement joins TRBV5-1 to TRBJ2-2; tentatively, D is TRBD1 (6 bases). Trimming pared 0 bases from V and 6 bases from J, leaving 9 bases between. CDR3 length: 14 amino acids. Germline values: CDR1 SGHRS, CDR2 YFSETQ. The CDR3 bases are TGCGCCAGCAGCTTGGACAGGGCCGCCGGGGAGCTGTTTTTT. It encodes CASSLDRAAGELFF.

The count of this clone is one. The chain carries TRBV6-1 and TRBJ1-2, with a weak D call TRBD1 (5 bases). V was trimmed by 0 bases and J by 4 bases, leaving 9 bases between them. This CDR3 has 14 amino acids. Germline V CDR1 and CDR2: MNHNS, SASEGT. CDR3 amino acids: CASSEAAGGYGYTF. DNA for the CDR3: TGTGCCAGCAGTGAAGCAGCCGGGGGCTATGGCTACACCTTC.

The genes are TRBV6-5 and TRBJ1-1; D not certain. The CDR3 runs 12 residues. V was trimmed by 6 bases and J by 4 bases, leaving 9 bases between them. Germline CDR1 and CDR2: MNHEY and SVGAGI. The CDR3 DNA reads as TGTGCCAGCAGGGCCGGCGGCACTGAAGCTTTCTTT. This codes for CASRAGGTEAFF.

The chain joins TRBV6-6 to TRBJ1-1, with D uncertain. The CDR3 contains 14 residues. V lost 6 bases and J 4 bases, leaving 15 bases between the germline ends. From germline, CDR1 is MNHNY and CDR2 SVGAGI (reference sequence). CDR3 DNA: TGTGCCAGCAGCCCCCCCACCGGTGGCACTGAAGCTTTCTTT. Residues: CASSPPTGGTEAFF.

J is TRBJ1-5 and V is TRBV4-1, with a tentative D call TRBD1 (6 bases). The CDR3 spans 15 residues. V was clipped by 4 bases and J by 7 bases, with 17 bases between them. Germline lookup yields CDR1 MGHRA and CDR2 YSYEKL. DNA of the CDR3: TGCGCCAGCAGCCCGACGACAGGCCAAGACCAGCCCCAGCATTTT. Translating gives CASSPTTGQDQPQHF.